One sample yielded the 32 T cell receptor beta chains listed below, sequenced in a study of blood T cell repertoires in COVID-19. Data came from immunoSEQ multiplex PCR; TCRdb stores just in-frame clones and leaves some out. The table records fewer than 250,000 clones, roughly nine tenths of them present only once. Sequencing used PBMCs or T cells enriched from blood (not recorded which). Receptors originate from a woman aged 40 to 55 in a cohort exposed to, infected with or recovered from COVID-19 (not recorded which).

In nucleotides, the CDR3 is TGTGCCAGCGCCAGAACGAACACTGAAGCTTTCTTT. This sequence encodes CASARTNTEAFF. This chain links TRBV3-1 (or the pseudogene TRBV3-2) with TRBJ1-1; D is uncertain. V shed 8 bases and J shed 1 base, with 8 bases lying between them. Per the germline V gene, CDR1 is LGHDT and CDR2 is YNNKEL (reference sequence). The CDR3 is made up of 12 amino acids.

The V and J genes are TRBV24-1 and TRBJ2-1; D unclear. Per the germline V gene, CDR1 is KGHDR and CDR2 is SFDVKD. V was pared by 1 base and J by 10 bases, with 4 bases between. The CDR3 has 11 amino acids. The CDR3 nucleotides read TGTGCCACCAGTGATTTCTTCGAGCAGTTCTTC. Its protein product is CATSDFFEQFF.

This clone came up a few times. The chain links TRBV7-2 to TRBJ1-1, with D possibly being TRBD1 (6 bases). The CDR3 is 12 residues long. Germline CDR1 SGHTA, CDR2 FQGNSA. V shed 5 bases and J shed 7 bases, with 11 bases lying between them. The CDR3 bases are TGTGCCAGCAGCGTTACGACAGGTGAAGCTTTCTTT. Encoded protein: CASSVTTGEAFF.

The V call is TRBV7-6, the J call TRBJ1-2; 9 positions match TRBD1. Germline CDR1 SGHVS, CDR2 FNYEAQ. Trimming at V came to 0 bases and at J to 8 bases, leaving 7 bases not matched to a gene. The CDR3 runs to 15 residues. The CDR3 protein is CASSLAPQGAGGYTF. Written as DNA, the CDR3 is TGTGCCAGCAGCTTAGCACCACAGGGGGCAGGGGGCTACACCTTC.

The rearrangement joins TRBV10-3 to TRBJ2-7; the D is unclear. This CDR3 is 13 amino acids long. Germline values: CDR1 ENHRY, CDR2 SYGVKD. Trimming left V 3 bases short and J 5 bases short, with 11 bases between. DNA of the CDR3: TGTGCCATCAGTGACCCCCTACAGCACGAGCAGTACTTC. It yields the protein CAISDPLQHEQYF.

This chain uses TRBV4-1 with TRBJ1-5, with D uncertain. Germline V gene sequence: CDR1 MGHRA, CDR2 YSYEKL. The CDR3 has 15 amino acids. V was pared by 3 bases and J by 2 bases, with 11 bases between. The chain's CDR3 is CASSHDGRGNQPQHF. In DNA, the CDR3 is TGCGCCAGCAGCCATGACGGGCGGGGCAATCAGCCCCAGCATTTT.

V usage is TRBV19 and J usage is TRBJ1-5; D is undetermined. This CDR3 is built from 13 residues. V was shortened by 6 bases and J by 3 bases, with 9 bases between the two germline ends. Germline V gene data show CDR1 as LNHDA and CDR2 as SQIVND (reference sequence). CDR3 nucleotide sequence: TGTGCCAGTAGCGAACAGCACAATCAGCCCCAGCATTTT. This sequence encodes CASSEQHNQPQHF.

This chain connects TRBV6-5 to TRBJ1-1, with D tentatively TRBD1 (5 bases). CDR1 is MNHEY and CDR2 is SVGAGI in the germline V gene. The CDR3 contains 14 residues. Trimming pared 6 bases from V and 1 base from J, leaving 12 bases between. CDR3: CASSQFRGNTEAFF. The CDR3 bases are TGTGCCAGCAGCCAATTTAGGGGGAACACTGAAGCTTTCTTT.

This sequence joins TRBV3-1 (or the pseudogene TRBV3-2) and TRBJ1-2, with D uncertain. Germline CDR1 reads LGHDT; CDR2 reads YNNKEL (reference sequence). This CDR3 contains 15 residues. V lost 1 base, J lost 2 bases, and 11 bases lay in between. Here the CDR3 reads CASSQAPGPNYGYTF. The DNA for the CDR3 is TGTGCCAGCAGCCAAGCCCCGGGTCCGAACTATGGCTACACCTTC.

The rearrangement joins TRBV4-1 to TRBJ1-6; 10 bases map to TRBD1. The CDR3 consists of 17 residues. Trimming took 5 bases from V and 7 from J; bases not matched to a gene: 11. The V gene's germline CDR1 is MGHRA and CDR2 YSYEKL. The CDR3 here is CASSSPGQGIINSPLHF. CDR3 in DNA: TGCGCCAGCAGCTCCCCGGGACAGGGGATTATAAATTCACCCCTCCACTTT.

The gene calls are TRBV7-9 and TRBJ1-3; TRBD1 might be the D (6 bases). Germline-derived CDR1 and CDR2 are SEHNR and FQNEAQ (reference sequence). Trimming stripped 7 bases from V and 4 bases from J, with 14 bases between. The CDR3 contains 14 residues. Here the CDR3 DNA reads TGTGCCAGCACCCCCCAGGGGTGGGGAAACACCATATATTTT. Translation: CASTPQGWGNTIYF.

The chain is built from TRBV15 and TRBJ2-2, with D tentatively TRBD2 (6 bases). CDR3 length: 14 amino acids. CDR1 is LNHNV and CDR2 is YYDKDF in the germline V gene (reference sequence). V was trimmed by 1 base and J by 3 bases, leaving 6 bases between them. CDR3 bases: TGTGCCACCAGCAGAGCGGGAGACACCGGGGAGCTGTTTTTT. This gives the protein CATSRAGDTGELFF.

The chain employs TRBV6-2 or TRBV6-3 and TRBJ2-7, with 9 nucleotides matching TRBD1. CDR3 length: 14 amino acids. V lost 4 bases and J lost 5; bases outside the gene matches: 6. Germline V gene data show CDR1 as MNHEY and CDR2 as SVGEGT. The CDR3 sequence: CASSFIQGADEQYF. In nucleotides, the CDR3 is TGTGCCAGCAGTTTTATACAGGGGGCTGACGAGCAGTACTTC.

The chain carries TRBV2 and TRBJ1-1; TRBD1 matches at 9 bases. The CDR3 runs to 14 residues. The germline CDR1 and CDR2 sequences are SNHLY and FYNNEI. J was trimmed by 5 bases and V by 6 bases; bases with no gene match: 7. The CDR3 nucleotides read TGTGCCAGCAGGGAACAGGGGGCTTGGACTGAAGCTTTCTTT. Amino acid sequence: CASREQGAWTEAFF. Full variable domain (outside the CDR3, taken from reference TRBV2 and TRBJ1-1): EPEVTQTPSHQVTQMGQEVILRCVPISNHLYFYWYRQILGQKVEFLVSFYNNEISEKSEIFDDQFSVERPDGSNFTLKIRSTKLEDSAMYFCASREQGAWTEAFFGQGTRLTVV.

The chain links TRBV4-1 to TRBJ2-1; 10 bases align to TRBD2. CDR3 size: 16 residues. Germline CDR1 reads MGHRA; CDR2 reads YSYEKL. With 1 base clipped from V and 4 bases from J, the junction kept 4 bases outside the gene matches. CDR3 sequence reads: CASSQGTSGRYNEQFF. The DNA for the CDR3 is TGCGCCAGCAGCCAAGGGACTAGCGGTAGGTACAATGAGCAGTTCTTC.

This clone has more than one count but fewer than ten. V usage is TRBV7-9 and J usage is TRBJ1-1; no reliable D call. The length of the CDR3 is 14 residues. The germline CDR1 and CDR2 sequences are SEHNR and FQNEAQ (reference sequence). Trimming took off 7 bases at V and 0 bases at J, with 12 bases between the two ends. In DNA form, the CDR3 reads TGTGCCAGCAAAGAGGAGTCCATGAACACTGAAGCTTTCTTT. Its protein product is CASKEESMNTEAFF.

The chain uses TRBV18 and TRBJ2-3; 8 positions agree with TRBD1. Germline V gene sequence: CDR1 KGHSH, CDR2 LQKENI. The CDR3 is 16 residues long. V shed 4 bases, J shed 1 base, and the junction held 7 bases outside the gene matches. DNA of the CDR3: TGTGCCAGCTCACTCGGACAGGGAGGAGGCACAGATACGCAGTATTTT. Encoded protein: CASSLGQGGGTDTQYF.

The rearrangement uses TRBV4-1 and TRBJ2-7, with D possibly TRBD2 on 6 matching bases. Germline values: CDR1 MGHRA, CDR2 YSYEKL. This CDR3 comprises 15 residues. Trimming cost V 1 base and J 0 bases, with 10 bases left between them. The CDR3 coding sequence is TGCGCCAGCAGCCAAGGGACCGGGAGCTCCTACGAGCAGTACTTC. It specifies CASSQGTGSSYEQYF.

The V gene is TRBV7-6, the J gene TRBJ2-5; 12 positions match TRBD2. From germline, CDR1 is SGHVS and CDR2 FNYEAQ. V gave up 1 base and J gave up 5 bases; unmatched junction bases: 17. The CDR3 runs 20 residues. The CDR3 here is CASSLVPASGGAVATETQYF. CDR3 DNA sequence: TGTGCCAGCAGCTTAGTTCCAGCTAGCGGGGGGGCCGTAGCTACGGAGACCCAGTACTTC.

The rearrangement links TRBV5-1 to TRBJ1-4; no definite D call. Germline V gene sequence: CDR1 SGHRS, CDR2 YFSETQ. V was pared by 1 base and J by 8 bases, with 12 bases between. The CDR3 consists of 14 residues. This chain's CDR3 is CASSLFQAGEKLFF. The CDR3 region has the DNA TGCGCCAGCAGCTTGTTCCAGGCGGGCGAAAAACTGTTTTTT. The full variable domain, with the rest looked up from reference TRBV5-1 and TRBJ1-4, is KAGVTQTPRYLIKTRGQQVTLSCSPISGHRSVSWYQQTPGQGLQFLFEYFSETQRNKGNFPGRFSGRQFSNSRSEMNVSTLELGDSALYLCASSLFQAGEKLFFGSGTQLSVL.

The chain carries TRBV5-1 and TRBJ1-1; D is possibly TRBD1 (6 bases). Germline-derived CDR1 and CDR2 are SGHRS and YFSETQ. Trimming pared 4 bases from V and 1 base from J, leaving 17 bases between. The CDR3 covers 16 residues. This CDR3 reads CASSPRDTGPNTEAFF. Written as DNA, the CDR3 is TGCGCCAGCAGCCCTAGGGACACAGGGCCGAACACTGAAGCTTTCTTT.

The CDR3 region is CASSFSSSRTNEQFF. The CDR3 region has the DNA TGTGCCAGCAGTTTTTCCAGCTCTAGAACGAATGAGCAGTTCTTC. The J gene is TRBJ2-1, the V gene TRBV27; no clear D gene. The CDR3 has 15 amino acids. V lost 3 bases and J lost 7, with 16 bases in between. CDR1 and CDR2 from the germline V gene are MNHEY and SMNVEV (reference sequence).

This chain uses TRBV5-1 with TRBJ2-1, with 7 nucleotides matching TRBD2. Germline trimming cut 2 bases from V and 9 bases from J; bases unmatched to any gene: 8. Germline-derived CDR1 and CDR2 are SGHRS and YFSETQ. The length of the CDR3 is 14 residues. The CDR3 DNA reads TGCGCCAGCAGCTTCTCGACTAGCCAAGGTGAGCAGTTCTTC. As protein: CASSFSTSQGEQFF.

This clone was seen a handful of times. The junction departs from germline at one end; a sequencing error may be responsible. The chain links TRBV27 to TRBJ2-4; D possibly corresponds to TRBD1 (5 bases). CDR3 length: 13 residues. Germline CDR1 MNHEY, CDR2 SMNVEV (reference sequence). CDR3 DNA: TGTGCCAGCAGTTTAAGCCCAGATACAGGCTTCCACTTC. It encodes CASSLSPDTGFHF.

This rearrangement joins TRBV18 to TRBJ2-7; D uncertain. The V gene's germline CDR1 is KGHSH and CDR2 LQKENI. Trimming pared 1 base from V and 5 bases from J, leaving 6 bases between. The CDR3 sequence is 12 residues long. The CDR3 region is CASSPQADEQYF. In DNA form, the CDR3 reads TGTGCCAGCTCACCACAGGCGGACGAGCAGTACTTC.

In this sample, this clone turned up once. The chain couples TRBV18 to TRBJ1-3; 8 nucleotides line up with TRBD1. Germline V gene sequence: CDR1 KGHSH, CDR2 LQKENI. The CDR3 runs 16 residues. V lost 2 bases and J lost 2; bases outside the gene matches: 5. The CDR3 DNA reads TGTGCCAGCTCACCAGTCGGGACAGGTACTGGAAACACCATATATTTT. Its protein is CASSPVGTGTGNTIYF. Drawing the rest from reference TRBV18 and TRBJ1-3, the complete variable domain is NAGVMQNPRHLVRRRGQEARLRCSPMKGHSHVYWYRQLPEEGLKFMVYLQKENIIDESGMPKERFSAEFPKEGPSILRIQQVVRGDSAAYFCASSPVGTGTGNTIYFGEGSWLTVV.

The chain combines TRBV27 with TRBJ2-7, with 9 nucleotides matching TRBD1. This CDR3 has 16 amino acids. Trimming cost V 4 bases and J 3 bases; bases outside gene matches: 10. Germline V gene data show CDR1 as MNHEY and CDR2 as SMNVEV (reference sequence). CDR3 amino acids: CASSYLTTGGVYEQYF. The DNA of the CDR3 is TGTGCCAGCAGTTACTTAACGACAGGGGGGGTCTACGAGCAGTACTTC.

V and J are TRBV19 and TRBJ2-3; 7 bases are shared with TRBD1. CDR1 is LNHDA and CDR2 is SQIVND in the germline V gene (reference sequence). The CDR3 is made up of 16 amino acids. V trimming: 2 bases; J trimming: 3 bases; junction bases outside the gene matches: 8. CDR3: CASSIRGGRGTDTQYF. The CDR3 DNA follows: TGTGCCAGTAGTATAAGAGGGGGCCGTGGGACAGATACGCAGTATTTT.

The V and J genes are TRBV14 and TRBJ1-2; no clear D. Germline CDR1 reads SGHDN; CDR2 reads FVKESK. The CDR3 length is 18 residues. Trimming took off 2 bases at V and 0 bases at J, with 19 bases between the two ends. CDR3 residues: CASSQRVGSRSPNYGYTF. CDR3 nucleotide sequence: TGTGCCAGCAGCCAACGGGTCGGGTCCCGATCCCCTAACTATGGCTACACCTTC. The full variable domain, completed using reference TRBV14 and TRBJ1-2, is EAGVTQFPSHSVIEKGQTVTLRCDPISGHDNLYWYRRVMGKEIKFLLHFVKESKQDESGMPNNRFLAERTGGTYSTLKVQPAELEDSGVYFCASSQRVGSRSPNYGYTFGSGTRLTVV.

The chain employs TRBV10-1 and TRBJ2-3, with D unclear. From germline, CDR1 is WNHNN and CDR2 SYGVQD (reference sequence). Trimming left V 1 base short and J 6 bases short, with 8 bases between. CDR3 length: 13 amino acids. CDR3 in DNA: TGCGCCAGCAGTGAGTTCAAAGAGGATACGCAGTATTTT. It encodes CASSEFKEDTQYF.

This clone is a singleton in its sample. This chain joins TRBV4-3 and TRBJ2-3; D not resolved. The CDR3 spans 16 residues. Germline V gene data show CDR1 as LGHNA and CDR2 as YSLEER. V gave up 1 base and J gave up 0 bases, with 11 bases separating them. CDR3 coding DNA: TGCGCCAGCAGCCAAGGTTCAGGAATAAGCACAGATACGCAGTATTTT. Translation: CASSQGSGISTDTQYF.

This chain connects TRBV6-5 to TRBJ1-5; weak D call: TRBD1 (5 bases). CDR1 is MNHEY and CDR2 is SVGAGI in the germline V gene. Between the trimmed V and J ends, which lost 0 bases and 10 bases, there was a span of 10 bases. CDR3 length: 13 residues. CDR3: CASSYSFRGPQHF. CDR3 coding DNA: TGTGCCAGCAGTTACTCCTTTAGGGGACCCCAGCATTTT.